This T cell receptor beta chain appears in the sequencing data of a study of vaccination effects on CD4 cells after COVID-19. Study results and caveats: Both infection-induced and vaccine-induced clones contracted markedly at late post-vaccination timepoints.

TCRdb's copy holds only in-frame clones and misses some; the assay was immunoSEQ multiplex PCR. The table shows fewer than 65,000 clones, with roughly 76% occurring only once. Sequencing was preceded by expansion of antigen-specific CD4+ T cells with viral peptide pools in the ViraFEST assay. With more than 9 days of culture completed, CD4+ T cells were isolated. Vaccinees lacked prior SARS-CoV-2 infection and tested negative for nucleocapsid antibodies. Per the germline V gene, CDR1 is SGHTS and CDR2 is YDEGEE. Trimming cost V 0 bases and J 0 bases, with 7 bases left between them. This CDR3 spans 16 amino acids. Concerning this clone itself: Antigen unknown.

This sequence originates from a human donor who received a COVID-19 vaccine. The sequencing used CD4+ T cells from PBMCs cultured with HCoV-OC43 spike peptides, collected before COVID-19 vaccination. Subset noted: HCoV-OC43 spike overlapping peptide pool stimulation. The chain links TRBV5-8 to TRBJ1-6; no reliable D call. CDR3 protein: CASSLGASSYNSPLHF. The CDR3 DNA reads TGTGCCAGCAGCTTGGGGGCGAGCTCCTATAATTCACCCCTCCACTTT.